What follows is one T cell receptor beta chain and its context. Its cognate antigen has yet to be identified. No per-base quality is available; no much larger clone lies one base away. The CDR3, cysteine through phenylalanine, is 19 amino acids long. Left in the record is the CDR3 DNA by itself, 57 bases read in frame from the first base. V is trimmed back by 0 bases and J by 2 bases, and the junction contains 13 bases that no gene match accounts for. Reading the germline V gene gives CDR1 SGDLS and CDR2 YYNGEE. This sample was included in a study of cytomegalovirus exposure and HLA in healthy donors (dated by TCRdb to 2017 to 2019). About the full investigation: An earlier analysis of roughly 500 of the donors reported approximately 260 Gb of sequence data and 95 million to 130 million unique TCR beta sequences obtained from roughly 170 million T cells. An early release that covered about 640 HLA-typed donors contained about 300 gigabases of sequencing data and tens of millions of unique TCR sequences. The genetic ancestry cluster associated with self-reported Caucasian donors included 81% of the 300 to 400 genotyped donors. The study was designed to test whether signatures of past pathogen exposure could be identified by cataloging public T cell receptors. Using immunosequencing, the study profiled T cell repertoires from fewer than 700 subjects and related those repertoires to cytomegalovirus serostatus. Along with the roughly 700-subject first cohort, a separate validation cohort of over a hundred different subjects was used. To predict cytomegalovirus infection status, the study combined high-throughput TCR immunosequencing, statistical association of individual TCRs with disease status, and machine learning. A later analysis re-analyzed previously published TCR beta repertoires from approximately 670 donors and added high-resolution HLA genotyping to study TCR occurrence patterns. In the later analysis, no new phenotypic data were used to find candidate immune exposures; instead, reliance was placed on TCR beta sequences and their occurrence across donors. To decide whether each TCR beta V gene segment behaved as functional or pseudogenic, an earlier analysis of nearly 600 of the donors relied on high-throughput TCR beta sequencing. Donor age, sex, ethnicity and CMV serostatus were compiled alongside the repertoire data. A later genetic analysis took genome-wide SNP genotypes for about 60% of the roughly 670 donors and used that subset as a discovery cohort. All discovery cohort repertoires had been generated using a single sequencing platform. HLA typing included class I and class II loci at four-digit resolution. Typing coverage differed by locus: A, B, C, DRB1 and DQB1 were typed in about 620-640 donors, DQA1 in 522, DPA1 in 600 to 610, and DPB1 in approximately 450. Because of strong linkage in the cohort, a handful of DR-DQ haplotypes were treated as single units for association and clustering. Across 398 genotyped donors of the cohort, an average of roughly 250,000 unique TCR beta nucleotide sequences per donor were sequenced, and 15% to 20% of those sequences were non-productive. The study at large found these results: Roughly uniform sequencing depth across donors was assumed in presence/absence analyses, although this assumption may not hold. Correlated functional status among segregating V segments might reflect linkage disequilibrium, but an unknown experimental factor could not be ruled out. In a later analysis, 16,951 TCR beta sequences were associated with specific HLA alleles at a false discovery rate of 0.05. While some public TCRs were present in many individuals, most TCR sequences turned up only very rarely across donors. In both the original and validation cohorts, the classifier was reported to diagnose cytomegalovirus status with high specificity and sensitivity. Because HLA typing was unavailable for some donors at each locus, only the typed subset was used in association tests. Because the 87-base-pair reads could not distinguish some IMGT-functional V segments, including TRBV6-2 and TRBV6-3, those segments were excluded. In the study, about 150 TCR beta chains were listed as associated with cytomegalovirus. In a later genetic analysis, a missense DCLRE1C variant was associated with V-gene and J-gene trimming of TCR beta chains, and the association was replicated in an independent cohort. A later analysis found that most CMV-associated TCR beta chains appeared HLA-restricted, with HLA associations seemingly driven largely by CMV exposure. Because counts were too low, about 17 rarely observed V segments, including chromosome 9 orphons, were excluded from the earlier analysis of around 640 of the donors. In this cohort, only TCR beta chains were sequenced, and detectable features were limited by the absence of alpha or paired-chain data. A few of the identified cytomegalovirus-associated TCR beta chains were confirmed in vitro to be specific for cytomegalovirus antigens. The authors suggested that the approach could potentially be generalized to other disease states and immunological phenotypes. Immune exposure information for the cohort was limited to CMV serostatus. Broadly in line with IMGT annotations, most TCR beta V segments showed up in productive rearrangements about 90% or about 30% of the time in an earlier analysis of about 500 of the donors. A later analysis reported that several top co-occurrence clusters appeared linked to parvovirus B19, influenza, CMV and Epstein-Barr virus. A later analysis found that HLA-associated TCR beta chains were more clonally expanded and had lower generation probabilities than equally common non-associated chains. The sequencing pipeline was judged likely to have produced a cluster of highly shared sequence variants as a technical artifact. A further reported finding was that TCR beta sequences accurately predicted the HLA-A and HLA-B alleles for most subjects in the first cohort. In a later genetic analysis, fewer N-insertions in productive TCRs were reported among donors in an Asian-associated ancestry cluster than the roughly 670-donor mean. In a later analysis, TCR association rates were found to vary across HLA loci, with the most associated TCRs seen for DRB1 alleles and the fewest for HLA-C alleles. When HLA alleles, especially DR and DQ, strongly co-occurred, TCR associations were difficult to assign to individual alleles.

Library preparation was by the immunoSEQ multiplex PCR assay. A mixture of 60 forward primers for TCR Vbeta segments and 13 reverse primers for TCR Jbeta segments was used in the multiplex PCR. Amplification of the CDR3 region of rearranged TCR beta genes was performed with a multiplex PCR assay on genomic DNA. On the Illumina HiSeq System, the amplified TCR beta libraries were sequenced as 87-base-pair reads. In the authors' own workflow: A later analysis counted tens of millions of unique TCR beta chains across the roughly 700 repertoires, and some 12 million of these chains were shared by at least two donors. To remove PCR and sequencing errors, raw reads were error-corrected and collapsed into unique sequences using a nearest-neighbor algorithm that merged closely related sequences. Alignment of CDR3 sequences to IMGT reference sequences was used to assign V, D and J gene segments. Each retained sequence needed at least a six-nucleotide match to both a V gene segment and a J gene segment. A rearrangement was called productive if the CDR3 had no stop codons and remained in frame with V and J, and every other rearrangement was called non-productive. Following IMGT convention, CDR3 was defined as the stretch from the second conserved V-encoded cysteine up to the conserved J-encoded phenylalanine. In an earlier analysis of around 570 of the donors, sequences lacking an unambiguous match to a single V gene segment were excluded. An earlier analysis of fewer than 750 of the donors called V segments functional above 56.7% productive rearrangements and segregating when the between-donor standard deviation exceeded 5%. A statistical classification framework was built for diagnosing cytomegalovirus status from the catalog of TCR beta chain sequences. In a later analysis, V and J genes were assigned by comparing TCR nucleotide sequences against IMGT/GENE-DB human TR gene sequences. Using the TCRdist pipeline, a later analysis assigned CDR3 sequences along with most-parsimonious VDJ recombination scenarios. In a later analysis, each TCR beta chain was defined by its CDR3 amino acid sequence together with its V-gene family, and reads without a unique V-gene family were excluded. To address suspected cross-contamination and a sequencing artifact, a later analysis removed approximately 590 highly shared, low-generation-probability nucleotide sequences. In a later analysis, a clonal expansion index was calculated for each public chain from normalized within-repertoire ranks of inferred template counts. A later analysis computed generation probabilities with a VDJ recombination model fitted to out-of-frame rearrangements, and checked the results against IGoR. In a later analysis, hypergeometric tests were used to score TCR-TCR, TCR-HLA and TCR-CMV co-occurrence, with a repertoire-size bias correction applied to TCR pairs. A later analysis estimated false discovery rates by permuting HLA or CMV assignments 20 times. In a later analysis, co-occurring TCRs were grouped using DBSCAN, with TCRdist sequence similarity added in when clustering inside HLA-allele-positive subsets. Repertoires with fewer than 30,000 or more than 120,000 public chains, plus five repertoires with anomalous nucleotide sharing, were excluded from co-occurrence clustering. Held by TCRdb, this immuneACCESS table contains in-frame sequences only and omits some clones. Under half of the omission traces to an unresolved V gene where checked; the cause of the rest is unknown. V and J calls and clone size are given by that table; D and trimming were obtained from the DNA. The sample has roughly 300,000 clones on record, 70% to 90% of them singletons. The ten largest clones capture 3.5% to 4.5% of the sample.

The cohort comprised several hundred healthy bone marrow donors. At the time of sampling, every cohort member was nominally healthy, though immune exposures that went unrecorded were likely present. The donor was CMV seropositive and belonged to the group of 250 to 300 seropositive cohort members. A peripheral blood sample was collected from each donor, and TCR beta sequencing was performed on peripheral blood mononuclear cells. Genomic DNA extraction from the blood cell samples was performed with the Qiagen DNeasy Blood Extraction Kit. This TCR was recovered from a man aged 40-49 years in good health and CMV-seropositive. Sequencing was carried out using PBMCs. The chain joins TRBV9 to TRBJ2-1; TRBD2 matches 8 bases in the middle. The CDR3 reads as follows: CASSVGGGRAGGTYNEQFF. The sequence in DNA is TGTGCCAGCAGCGTAGGAGGAGGAAGGGCGGGAGGAACCTACAATGAGCAGTTCTTC.